Following are 17 T cell receptor beta chains from one sample sequenced in a study of blood T cell repertoires in COVID-19. Here immunoSEQ multiplex PCR was the method, and the copy in TCRdb shows in-frame clones only, minus some. Of about 190,000 clones in the sample, 70% to 90% were seen once. Sequences were obtained from peripheral blood. The receptors were sampled from a woman aged 30 to 39 with active or convalescent COVID-19.

V and J are TRBV6-6 and TRBJ2-1, with TRBD2 as a possible D gene (7 bases). The V and J ends lost 5 bases and 2 bases respectively, with 13 bases between them. CDR1 is MNHNY and CDR2 is SVGAGI in the germline V gene (reference sequence). The CDR3 runs 15 residues. The CDR3 DNA is TGTGCCAGCAGTCCCCTGGGGGGGCCCTACAATGAGCAGTTCTTC. Translation gives CASSPLGGPYNEQFF.

The V and J genes are TRBV18 and TRBJ2-7; D gene uncertain. The germline V gene encodes CDR1 KGHSH and CDR2 LQKENI. Trimming shortened V by 5 bases and J by 6 bases, and 11 bases separated the two germline ends. The CDR3 runs to 12 residues. The CDR3 coding sequence is TGTGCCAGCTCATTTGAGGTCTCCGAGCAGTACTTC. Residues: CASSFEVSEQYF.

This chain connects TRBV5-6 to TRBJ2-1, with 16 bases aligning to TRBD2. The CDR3 is 18 amino acids. Germline loops: CDR1 SGHDT, CDR2 YYEEEE. The V gene end was trimmed by 3 bases and the J gene end by 6 bases; junction bases not matched to a gene: 9. CDR3 nucleotides: TGTGCCAGCAGCTCACCGGGACTAGCGGGGGGGCCGCCCAATGAGCAGTTCTTC. This codes for CASSSPGLAGGPPNEQFF.

This clone was seen more than once but under ten times. The chain employs TRBV12-5 and TRBJ2-1, with 13 bases fitting TRBD2. The J segment lost 3 bases and the V segment lost 1 base, leaving 6 bases of the junction unmatched. The CDR3 is made up of 18 amino acids. In germline, CDR1 is LGHNT, CDR2 FRNRAP. The CDR3 DNA is TGTGCTAGTGGTTTGGACCTCGGGACTAGCGGGATCTACAATGAGCAGTTCTTC. Translating gives CASGLDLGTSGIYNEQFF.

This chain joins TRBV6-5 and TRBJ1-1; 9 bases fit TRBD1. J was trimmed by 7 bases and V by 8 bases; bases with no gene match: 11. The CDR3 is 14 residues long. Germline-derived CDR1 and CDR2 are MNHEY and SVGAGI. The CDR3 DNA sequence: TGTGCCAGCCGGGACAGGGAACTCTGGGGTGAAGCTTTCTTT. Translated: CASRDRELWGEAFF.

This chain joins TRBV2 and TRBJ1-1; weak D call: TRBD1 (6 bases). The CDR3 totals 15 residues. V dropped 6 bases and J dropped 1 base, with 15 bases sitting between them. Per the germline V gene, CDR1 is SNHLY and CDR2 is FYNNEI. The CDR3 reads CASSRDIQRNTEAFF. The DNA of the CDR3 is TGTGCCAGCAGCAGGGACATCCAGAGGAACACTGAAGCTTTCTTT.

The gene calls are TRBV7-9 and TRBJ2-1, with 10 bases that match TRBD1. Germline CDR1 and CDR2: SEHNR and FQNEAQ (reference sequence). Trimming at V came to 5 bases and at J to 8 bases, leaving 12 bases not matched to a gene. The CDR3 is made up of 16 amino acids. Written as DNA, the CDR3 is TGTGCCAGCAGCACTTCCGGGACAGGGACAGGGGATGAGCAGTTCTTC. Protein: CASSTSGTGTGDEQFF.

V usage is TRBV30 and J usage is TRBJ1-2, with 7 bases lining up with TRBD1. This CDR3 is 11 amino acids long. J lost 5 bases, V lost 3 bases, and 0 bases had no gene match. Germline loops: CDR1 GTSNPN, CDR2 SVGIG (reference sequence). CDR3 sequence reads: CAWRTGYGYTF. CDR3 sequence (DNA): TGTGCCTGGAGGACAGGGTATGGCTACACCTTC.

The chain combines TRBV7-9 with TRBJ1-5, with D tentatively TRBD1 (5 bases). Germline V gives CDR1 SEHNR, CDR2 FQNEAQ (reference sequence). Trimming took 4 bases from V and 4 from J, leaving 8 bases between them. CDR3 size: 13 residues. This chain's CDR3 is CASSSDTNQPQHF. CDR3 nucleotide sequence: TGTGCCAGCAGCTCGGACACGAATCAGCCCCAGCATTTT.

This clone was found a few times. Other DNA sequences from this sample encode an identical CDR3 as well. This chain connects TRBV18 to TRBJ1-1, with 7 bases identical to TRBD1. The germline V gene encodes CDR1 KGHSH and CDR2 LQKENI. J was trimmed by 1 base and V by 4 bases; bases with no gene match: 3. This CDR3 comprises 14 residues. The CDR3 is CASSRDRKNTEAFF. The CDR3 nucleotides are TGTGCCAGCTCACGGGACAGAAAGAACACTGAAGCTTTCTTT.

This chain uses TRBV5-4 with TRBJ2-7; TRBD2 matches at 9 bases. V shed 3 bases and J 2 bases; nucleotides not matched to a gene: 3. Germline values: CDR1 SGHNT, CDR2 YYREEE (reference sequence). The CDR3 has 14 amino acids. This CDR3 is CASSSSSGTYEQYF. The CDR3 DNA follows: TGTGCCAGCAGCTCCTCTAGCGGGACCTACGAGCAGTACTTC. The full variable domain, rest sourced from reference TRBV5-4 and TRBJ2-7, is ETGVTQSPTHLIKTRGQQVTLRCSSQSGHNTVSWYQQALGQGPQFIFQYYREEENGRGNFPPRFSGLQFPNYSSELNVNALELDDSALYLCASSSSSGTYEQYFGPGTRLTVT.

This clone was seen more than once but under ten times. J is TRBJ1-2 and V is TRBV5-1, with 10 bases aligning to TRBD1. The CDR3 is 15 amino acids. Germline V gene data show CDR1 as SGHRS and CDR2 as YFSETQ. V shed 4 bases, J shed 3 bases, and the junction held 6 bases outside the gene matches. The CDR3 here is CASSEDRGFDYGYTF. Written as DNA, the CDR3 is TGCGCCAGCAGCGAGGACAGGGGGTTTGACTATGGCTACACCTTC.

J is TRBJ2-1 and V is TRBV12-5; D is unclear. This CDR3 region has 12 residues. The ends were cut back, 3 bases at V and 10 bases at J, with 10 bases in the middle. Germline CDR1 LGHNT, CDR2 FRNRAP. In DNA form, the CDR3 reads TGTGCTAGTGGTTTTGAGATGAGAGAGCAGTTCTTC. Residues: CASGFEMREQFF.

CDR3 DNA sequence: TGTGCCAGCAAACCGGCAGGGGGACACACTGAAGCTTTCTTT. It yields the protein CASKPAGGHTEAFF. The chain carries TRBV9 and TRBJ1-1; 7 bases line up with TRBD1. The V segment lost 6 bases and the J segment 3 bases; nucleotides outside the gene matches: 8. Germline CDR1 SGDLS, CDR2 YYNGEE. CDR3 length equals 14 residues. The full variable domain, rest sourced from reference TRBV9 and TRBJ1-1, is DSGVTQTPKHLITATGQRVTLRCSPRSGDLSVYWYQQSLDQGLQFLIQYYNGEERAKGNILERFSAQQFPDLHSELNLSSLELGDSALYFCASKPAGGHTEAFFGQGTRLTVV.

The chain joins TRBV28 to TRBJ1-2; 7 positions agree with TRBD1. This CDR3 contains 14 residues. Germline CDR1 and CDR2: MDHEN and SYDVKM. V gave up 5 bases and J gave up 3 bases; unmatched junction bases: 6. CDR3: CASSAQGGYYGYTF. The CDR3 region has the DNA TGTGCCAGCAGTGCGCAGGGGGGATACTATGGCTACACCTTC.

This rearrangement joins TRBV19 to TRBJ1-4, with 9 bases lining up with TRBD1. The CDR3 runs to 17 residues. Germline-derived CDR1 and CDR2 are LNHDA and SQIVND (reference sequence). V lost 5 bases to trimming and J lost 8 bases; unmatched junction nucleotides: 15. This CDR3 reads CASSPGTGLRAGEKLFF. The CDR3 nucleotides read TGTGCCAGTAGTCCCGGGACAGGGTTACGAGCGGGAGAAAAACTGTTTTTT.

The chain joins TRBV5-5 to TRBJ2-3; the D gene is possibly TRBD1 (6 bases). Germline CDR1 is SGHKS and CDR2 is YYEKEE (reference sequence). V was shortened by 6 bases and J by 2 bases, with 16 bases between the two germline ends. The CDR3 runs 15 residues. As DNA, the CDR3 is TGTGCCAGCACCAGGGACACAACATACACAGATACGCAGTATTTT. Residues: CASTRDTTYTDTQYF.